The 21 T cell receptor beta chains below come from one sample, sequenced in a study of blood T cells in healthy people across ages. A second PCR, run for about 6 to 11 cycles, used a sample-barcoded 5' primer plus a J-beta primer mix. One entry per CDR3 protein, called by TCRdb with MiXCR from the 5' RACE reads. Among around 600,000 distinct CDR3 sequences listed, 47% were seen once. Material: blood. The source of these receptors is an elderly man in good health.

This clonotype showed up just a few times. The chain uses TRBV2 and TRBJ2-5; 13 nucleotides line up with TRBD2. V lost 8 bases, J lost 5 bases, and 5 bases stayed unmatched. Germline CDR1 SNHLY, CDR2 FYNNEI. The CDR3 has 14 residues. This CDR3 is CASGLAGEKETQYF. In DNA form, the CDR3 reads TGTGCCAGCGGACTAGCGGGGGAGAAGGAGACCCAGTACTTC.

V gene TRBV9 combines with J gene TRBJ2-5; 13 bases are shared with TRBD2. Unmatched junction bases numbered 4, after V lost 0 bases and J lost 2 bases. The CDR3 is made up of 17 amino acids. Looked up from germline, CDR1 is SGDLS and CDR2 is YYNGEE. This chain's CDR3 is CASSVGGLAGLQETQYF. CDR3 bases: TGTGCCAGCAGCGTAGGGGGACTAGCGGGATTACAAGAGACCCAGTACTTC.

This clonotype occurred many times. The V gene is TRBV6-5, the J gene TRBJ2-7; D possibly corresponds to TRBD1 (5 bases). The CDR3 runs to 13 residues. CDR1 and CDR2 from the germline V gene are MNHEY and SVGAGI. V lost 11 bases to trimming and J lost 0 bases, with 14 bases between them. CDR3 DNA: TGTGCCTCCACTGACAGCTTCTCCTACGAGCAGTACTTC. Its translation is CASTDSFSYEQYF.

The CDR3 here is CASSFVARGTHSYEQYF. The CDR3 DNA reads TGTGCCAGCAGTTTCGTCGCGCGCGGGACCCATTCCTACGAGCAGTACTTC. The chain combines TRBV27 with TRBJ2-7, with D perhaps TRBD2 (6 bases). Germline V gene lookup returns CDR1 MNHEY and CDR2 SMNVEV (reference sequence). The CDR3 is 17 residues long. Trimming cost V 3 bases and J 1 base, with 19 bases left between them.

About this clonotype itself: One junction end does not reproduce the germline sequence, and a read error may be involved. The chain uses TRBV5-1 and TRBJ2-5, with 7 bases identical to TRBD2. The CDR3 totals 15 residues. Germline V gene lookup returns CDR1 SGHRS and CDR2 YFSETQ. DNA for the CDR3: TGCGTCAGCAGCACCCTAGCGGCCATCCAAGAGACCCAGTACTTC. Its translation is CVSSTLAAIQETQYF.

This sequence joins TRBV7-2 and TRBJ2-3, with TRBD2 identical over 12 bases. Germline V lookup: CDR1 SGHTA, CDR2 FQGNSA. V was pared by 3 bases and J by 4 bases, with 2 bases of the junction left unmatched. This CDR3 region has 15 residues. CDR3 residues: CASSLTSGSSDTQYF. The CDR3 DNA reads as TGTGCCAGCAGCTTGACTAGCGGGAGCTCAGATACGCAGTATTTT.

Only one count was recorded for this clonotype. CDR3 protein: CSASNYLSPHEQFF. CDR3 nucleotides: TGCAGTGCTAGCAACTACCTTAGCCCCCATGAGCAGTTCTTC. V and J are TRBV20-1 and TRBJ2-1; D is undetermined. The germline gives CDR1 DFQATT, CDR2 SNEGSKA (reference sequence). V was pared by 3 bases and J by 8 bases, with 17 bases between. The CDR3 loop spans 14 amino acids.

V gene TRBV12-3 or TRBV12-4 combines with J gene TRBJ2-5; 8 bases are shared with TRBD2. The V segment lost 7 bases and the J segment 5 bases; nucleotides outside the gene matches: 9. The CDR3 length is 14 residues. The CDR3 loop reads CASTIGGGVETQYF. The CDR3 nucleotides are TGTGCCAGCACCATCGGGGGGGGAGTGGAGACCCAGTACTTC.

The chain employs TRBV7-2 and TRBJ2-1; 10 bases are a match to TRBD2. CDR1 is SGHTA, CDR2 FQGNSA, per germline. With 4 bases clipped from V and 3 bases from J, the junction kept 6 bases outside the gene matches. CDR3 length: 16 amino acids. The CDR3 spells CASSSLAGVGYNEQFF. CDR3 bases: TGTGCCAGCAGCTCTCTAGCGGGAGTCGGCTACAATGAGCAGTTCTTC.

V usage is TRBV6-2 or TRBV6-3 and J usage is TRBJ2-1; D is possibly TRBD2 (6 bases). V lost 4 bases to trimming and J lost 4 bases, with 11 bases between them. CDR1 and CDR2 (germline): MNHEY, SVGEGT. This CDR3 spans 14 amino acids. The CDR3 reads CASSSGLVYNEQFF. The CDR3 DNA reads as TGTGCCAGCAGTTCGGGACTCGTATACAATGAGCAGTTCTTC.

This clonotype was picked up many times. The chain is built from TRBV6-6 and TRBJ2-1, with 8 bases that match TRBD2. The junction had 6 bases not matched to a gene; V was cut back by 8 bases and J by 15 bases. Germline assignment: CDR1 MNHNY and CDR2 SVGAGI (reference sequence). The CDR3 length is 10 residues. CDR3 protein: CASHEREMFF. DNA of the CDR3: TGTGCCAGCCATGAGCGGGAGATGTTCTTC.

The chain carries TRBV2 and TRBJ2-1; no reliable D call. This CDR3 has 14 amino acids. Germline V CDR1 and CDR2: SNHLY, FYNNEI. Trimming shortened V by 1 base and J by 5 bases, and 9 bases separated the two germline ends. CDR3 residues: CASSEVGSNNEQFF. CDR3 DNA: TGTGCCAGCAGTGAAGTCGGCTCAAACAATGAGCAGTTCTTC. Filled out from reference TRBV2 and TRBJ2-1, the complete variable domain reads EPEVTQTPSHQVTQMGQEVILRCVPISNHLYFYWYRQILGQKVEFLVSFYNNEISEKSEIFDDQFSVERPDGSNFTLKIRSTKLEDSAMYFCASSEVGSNNEQFFGPGTRLTVL.

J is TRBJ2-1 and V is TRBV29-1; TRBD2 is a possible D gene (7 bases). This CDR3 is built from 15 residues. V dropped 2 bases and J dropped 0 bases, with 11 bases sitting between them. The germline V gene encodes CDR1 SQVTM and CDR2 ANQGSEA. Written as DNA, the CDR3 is TGCAGCGTTGAAAGGAGGGGGGGCTCCTACAATGAGCAGTTCTTC. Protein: CSVERRGGSYNEQFF.

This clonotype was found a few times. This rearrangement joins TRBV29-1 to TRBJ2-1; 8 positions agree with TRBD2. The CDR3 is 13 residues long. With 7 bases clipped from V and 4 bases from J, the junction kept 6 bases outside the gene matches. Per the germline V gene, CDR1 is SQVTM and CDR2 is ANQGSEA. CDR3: CSGITSGYNEQFF. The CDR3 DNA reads TGCAGCGGCATTACTAGCGGTTACAATGAGCAGTTCTTC.

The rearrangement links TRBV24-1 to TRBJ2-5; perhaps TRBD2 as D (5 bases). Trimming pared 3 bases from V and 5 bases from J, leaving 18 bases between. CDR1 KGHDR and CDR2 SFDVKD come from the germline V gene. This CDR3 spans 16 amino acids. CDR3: CATSDGSGVERETQYF. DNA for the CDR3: TGTGCCACCAGTGATGGGTCCGGGGTCGAGAGGGAGACCCAGTACTTC.

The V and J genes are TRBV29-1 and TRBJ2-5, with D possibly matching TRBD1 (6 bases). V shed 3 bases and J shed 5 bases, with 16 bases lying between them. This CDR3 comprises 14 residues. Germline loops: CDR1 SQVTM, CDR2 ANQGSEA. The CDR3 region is CSVEGRGRVETQYF. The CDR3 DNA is TGCAGCGTTGAGGGCAGGGGTCGTGTGGAGACCCAGTACTTC.

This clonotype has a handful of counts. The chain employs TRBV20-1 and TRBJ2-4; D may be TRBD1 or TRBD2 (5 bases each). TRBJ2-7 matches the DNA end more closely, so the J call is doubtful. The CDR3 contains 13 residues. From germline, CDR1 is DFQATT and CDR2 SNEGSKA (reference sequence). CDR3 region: CSATFGTAYEQYF. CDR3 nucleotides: TGCAGTGCTACGTTCGGGACCGCCTACGAGCAGTACTTC.

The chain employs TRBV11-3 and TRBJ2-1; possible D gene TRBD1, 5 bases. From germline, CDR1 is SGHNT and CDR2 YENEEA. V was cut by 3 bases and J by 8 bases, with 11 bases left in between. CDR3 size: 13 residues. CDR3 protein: CASSFLAQDEQFF. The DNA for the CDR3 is TGTGCCAGCAGCTTTTTGGCACAGGATGAGCAGTTCTTC. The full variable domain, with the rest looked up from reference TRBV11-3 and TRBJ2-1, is EAGVVQSPRYKIIEKKQPVAFWCNPISGHNTLYWYLQNLGQGPELLIRYENEEAVDDSQLPKDRFSAERLKGVDSTLKIQPAELGDSAVYLCASSFLAQDEQFFGPGTRLTVL.

The CDR3: CASSGGLAGGDNEQFF. The CDR3 DNA reads as TGTGCCAGCAGCGGGGGACTAGCGGGAGGAGACAATGAGCAGTTCTTC. V usage is TRBV7-2 and J usage is TRBJ2-1; 15 bases fit TRBD2. Looked up from germline, CDR1 is SGHTA and CDR2 is FQGNSA. The CDR3 runs to 16 residues. Trimming took 5 bases from V and 5 from J; bases not matched to a gene: 4.

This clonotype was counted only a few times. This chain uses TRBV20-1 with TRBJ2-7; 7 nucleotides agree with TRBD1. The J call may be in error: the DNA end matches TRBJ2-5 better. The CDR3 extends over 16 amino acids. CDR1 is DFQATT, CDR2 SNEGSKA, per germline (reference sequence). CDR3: CSARGFGTDIQETQYF. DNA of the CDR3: TGCAGTGCTAGAGGTTTCGGGACAGATATACAAGAGACCCAGTACTTC.

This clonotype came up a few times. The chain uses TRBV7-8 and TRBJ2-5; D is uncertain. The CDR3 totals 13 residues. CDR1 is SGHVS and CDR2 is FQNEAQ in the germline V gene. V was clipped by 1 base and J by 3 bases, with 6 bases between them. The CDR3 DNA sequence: TGTGCCAGCAGCTTAGTCAGAAAAGAGACCCAGTACTTC. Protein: CASSLVRKETQYF.